Listed here is a single TCR beta chain. Its target is not known. This sample is part of a study of cytomegalovirus exposure and HLA in healthy donors. Looking at the study overall: An earlier analysis identified approximately 110 million unique TCR beta sequences in about 170 million T cells. In an early release, HLA-typed donors contributed about 80 million unique TCR sequences.

Vbeta (60) and Jbeta (13) primers were used in the PCR. Sequencing used immunoSEQ multiplex PCR; TCRdb keeps in-frame clones, though not all of them. The sample consists of some 57,000 clones, approximately 70% of them appearing once. V was trimmed by 7 bases and J by 1 base, leaving 10 bases between them. Looked up from germline, CDR1 is SQVTM and CDR2 is ANQGSEA. This CDR3 has 12 amino acids. Study results and limitations: TCR association rates varied by HLA locus in a later analysis, with DRB1 highest and HLA-C lowest.

The chain joins TRBV29-1 to TRBJ1-1; D unresolved. Sequenced input: PBMCs. This clonotype was obtained from a woman aged 55-75 years in good health and CMV-seropositive. CDR3 in amino acids: CSAHTSNTEAFF. CDR3 in DNA: TGCAGCGCTCACACGTCGAACACTGAAGCTTTCTTT.